This T cell receptor (beta chain) emerged from a study of T-cell reconstitution after alpha-beta-depleted transplantation in children. Study-wide points: Some patients owed their high day-60 TCRbeta diversity to surviving recipient T cells and thymic progenitors. It was newly produced T cells that mostly accounted for T-cell counts and diversity one year after transplant. Alpha-beta T cells present about two months after transplant were reported to originate from several hundred expanded graft clones.

There are many counts of this clonotype. Its antigen is currently unknown. The germline V gene has CDR1 SGHTA and CDR2 FQGNSA. V shed 3 bases, J shed 8 bases, and the junction held 7 bases outside the gene matches. The CDR3 loop spans 14 amino acids. Unique molecular identifiers tagged the TCRbeta library. In TCRdb, the PCR reads were re-called with MiXCR into one record per CDR3 protein. The sample shows fewer than 250,000 distinct CDR3 sequences, 6.5% to 10% of them seen only once. V usage is TRBV7-2 and J usage is TRBJ2-1; 7 bases line up with TRBD1. The sequencing here drew on PBMCs, mostly from graft donor cells, taken 180 days after TCRalphabeta/CD19-depleted stem cell transplant. The clonotype was recovered from a male patient younger than 18 who had a stem cell transplant for acute lymphoblastic leukemia, so the T cells may come from the graft donor. CDR3 in amino acids: CASSFRQGNDEQFF. The CDR3 nucleotides are TGTGCCAGCAGCTTCCGACAGGGTAACGATGAGCAGTTCTTC.